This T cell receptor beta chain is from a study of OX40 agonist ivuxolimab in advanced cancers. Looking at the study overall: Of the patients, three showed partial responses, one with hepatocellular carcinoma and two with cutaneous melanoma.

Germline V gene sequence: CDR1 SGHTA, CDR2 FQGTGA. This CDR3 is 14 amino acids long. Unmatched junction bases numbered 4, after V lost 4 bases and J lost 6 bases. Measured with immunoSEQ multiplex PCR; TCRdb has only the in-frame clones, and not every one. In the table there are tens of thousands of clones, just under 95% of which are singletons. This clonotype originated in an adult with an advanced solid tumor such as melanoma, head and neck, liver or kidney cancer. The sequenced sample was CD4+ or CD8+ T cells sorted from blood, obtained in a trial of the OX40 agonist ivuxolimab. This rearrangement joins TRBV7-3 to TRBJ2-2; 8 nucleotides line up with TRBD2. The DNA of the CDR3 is TGTGCCAGCAGCTCTGGACTAGCCCCCGGGGAGCTGTTTTTT. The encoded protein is CASSSGLAPGELFF.